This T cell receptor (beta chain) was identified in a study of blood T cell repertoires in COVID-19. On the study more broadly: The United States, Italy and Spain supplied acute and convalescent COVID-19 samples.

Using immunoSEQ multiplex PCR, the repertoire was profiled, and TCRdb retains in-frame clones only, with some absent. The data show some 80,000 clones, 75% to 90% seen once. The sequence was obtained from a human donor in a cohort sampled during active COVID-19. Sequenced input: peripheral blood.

CDR3 sequence (DNA): TGTGCCAGCAGCTCCGCAAGGACAGGGGATGCCTACGAGCAGTACTTC. Protein product: CASSSARTGDAYEQYF. The chain recombines TRBV7-9 with TRBJ2-7, with 9 bases matching TRBD1. Germline-derived CDR1 and CDR2 are SEHNR and FQNEAQ (reference sequence). The trim removed 4 bases at V and 2 bases at J, leaving 9 bases unmatched. The CDR3 length is 16 residues.